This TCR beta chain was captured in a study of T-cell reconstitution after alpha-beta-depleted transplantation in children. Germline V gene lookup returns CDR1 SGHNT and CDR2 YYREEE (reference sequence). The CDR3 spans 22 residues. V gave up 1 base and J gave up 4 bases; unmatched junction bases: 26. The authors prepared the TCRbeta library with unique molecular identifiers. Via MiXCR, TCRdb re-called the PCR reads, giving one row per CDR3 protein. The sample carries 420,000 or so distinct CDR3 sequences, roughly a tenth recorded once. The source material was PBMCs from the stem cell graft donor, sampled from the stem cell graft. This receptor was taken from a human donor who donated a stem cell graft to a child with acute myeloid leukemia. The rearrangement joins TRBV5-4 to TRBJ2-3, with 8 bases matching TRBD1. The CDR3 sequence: CASSLSAQEDLTQGAVADTQYF. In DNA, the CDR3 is TGTGCCAGCAGCTTGAGTGCCCAAGAGGATCTAACGCAGGGGGCGGTCGCAGATACGCAGTATTTT.